Included here is one TCR beta chain sequence, with context. The antigen remains unidentified. The data originate from a study of cytomegalovirus exposure and HLA in healthy donors. Study-wide results and limits: According to a later analysis, donors in an Asian-associated ancestry cluster reportedly had fewer N-insertions than the approximately 620-donor mean. Most TCRs appeared rarely, but some public TCRs recurred in many donors. For cytomegalovirus status, the classifier reportedly gave diagnoses with high specificity and sensitivity.

Germline-derived CDR1 and CDR2 are MNHEY and SVGAGI. V lost 7 bases to trimming and J lost 6 bases; unmatched junction nucleotides: 15. The CDR3 has 15 residues. The PCR contained 60 Vbeta and 13 Jbeta primers. Using immunoSEQ multiplex PCR, the repertoire was profiled, and TCRdb retains in-frame clones only, with some absent. Of approximately 120,000 clones listed, roughly 67% are singletons. The source of this sequence is a man aged 35 to 55 in good health and CMV-seronegative. Sequenced: PBMCs. The chain carries TRBV6-5 and TRBJ2-7, with 7 positions matching TRBD2. Here the CDR3 reads CASMGTWGGEGEQYF. The DNA of the CDR3 is TGTGCCAGCATGGGAACATGGGGGGGGGAAGGCGAGCAGTACTTC.